The rows below give T cell receptor beta chains drawn from one sample of a study of shared clonotypes between healthy human individuals. Generated by immunoSEQ multiplex PCR, the TCRdb table keeps only in-frame clones and is missing some. The table includes more than 2 million clones, around 95% detected once. The sequencing sample was made of naive CD4+ T cells sorted from blood. These receptors all stem from a man aged 18 to 29 in good health. CDR3s include the opening cysteine and the closing phenylalanine or tryptophan. A D gene is named only where the DNA matches it firmly. Only some rows state a clone size, as once, few, many or a class for expanded clones.

NA	NA	TRBV7-3	TRBJ1-6	CASSLGRFRYSPLHF	TGTGCCAGCAGCTTAGGGCGGTTTAGGTATTCACCCCTCCACTTT
NA	NA	TRBV18	TRBJ2-3	CASSPPLGSTDTQYF	TGTGCCAGCTCACCACCGCTCGGGAGCACAGATACGCAGTATTTT
NA	NA	TRBV27	TRBJ1-2	CASSTAGLGYGYTF	TGTGCCAGCAGTACGGCAGGGCTGGGGTATGGCTACACCTTC
once	NA	TRBV6-6	TRBJ2-7	CASVRGRGEILGEQYF	TGTGCCAGCGTCCGGGGGCGAGGAGAGATACTGGGCGAGCAGTACTTC
NA	TRBD2	TRBV11-2	TRBJ2-3	CASSRGLAAEADTQYF	TGTGCCAGCAGCCGCGGACTAGCGGCGGAAGCAGATACGCAGTATTTT
NA	NA	TRBV6-6	TRBJ2-2	CASGFMDTGELFF	TGTGCCAGCGGTTTCATGGACACCGGGGAGCTGTTTTTT
NA	TRBD1	TRBV30	TRBJ2-7	CAWSLRTGDEQYF	TGTGCCTGGAGCCTACGGACAGGGGACGAGCAGTACTTC
NA	NA	TRBV28	TRBJ2-7	CASRPLGRDYEQYF	TGTGCCAGCAGGCCTCTCGGACGGGACTACGAGCAGTACTTC
NA	TRBD1	TRBV10-1	TRBJ2-7	CASSEPQGSEQYF	TGCGCCAGCAGTGAGCCACAGGGGTCCGAGCAGTACTTC
once	NA	TRBV7-9	TRBJ1-1	CASSLGAGNSEAFF	TGTGCCAGCAGCTTAGGGGCAGGGAATTCGGAAGCTTTCTTT
NA	TRBD1	TRBV4-1	TRBJ2-5	CASSQGQGGETQYF	TGCGCCAGCAGCCAAGGACAGGGTGGCGAGACCCAGTACTTC
NA	TRBD2	TRBV7-7	TRBJ2-2	CASSQGLAGVGTGELFF	TGTGCTAGCAGCCAGGGACTAGCGGGAGTGGGCACCGGGGAGCTGTTTTTT
NA	NA	TRBV6-6	TRBJ2-7	CASSSLGQINSYEQYF	TGTGCCAGCAGCTCCCTCGGGCAGATCAACTCCTACGAGCAGTACTTC
NA	TRBD1	TRBV18	TRBJ1-4	CASSPRTGANEKLFF	TGTGCCAGCTCACCCAGGACAGGAGCTAATGAAAAACTGTTTTTT
NA	NA	TRBV6-6	TRBJ2-3	CASSYVGDTQYF	TGTGCCAGCAGTTACGTCGGGGATACGCAGTATTTT
NA	TRBD1	TRBV29-1	TRBJ1-1	CSVDNRGGEAFF	TGCAGCGTTGACAACAGGGGAGGAGAAGCTTTCTTT
NA	NA	TRBV5-1	TRBJ2-5	CASSWLGSYQETQYF	TGCGCCAGCAGCTGGCTGGGAAGTTACCAAGAGACCCAGTACTTC
NA	TRBD1	TRBV6-6	TRBJ1-3	CASRQGEGNTIYF	TGTGCCAGCAGGCAGGGGGAAGGAAACACCATATATTTT
NA	TRBD2	TRBV28	TRBJ2-2	CASSSLAGGNTGELFF	TGTGCCAGCAGTTCCCTAGCGGGGGGCAACACCGGGGAGCTGTTTTTT
once	NA	TRBV5-1	TRBJ1-2	CASSPRTGGGYTF	TGCGCCAGCAGTCCGCGGACCGGGGGCGGCTACACCTTC
NA	NA	TRBV13	TRBJ1-2	CATTAQGGYGYTF	TGTGCCACTACGGCCCAGGGAGGATATGGCTACACCTTC
NA	NA	TRBV10-2	TRBJ2-7	CASTPGRGMKQYF	TGCGCCAGCACCCCGGGTCGCGGGATGAAGCAGTACTTC
NA	TRBD2	TRBV7-2	TRBJ2-2	CASSLAGLAGTGELFF	TGTGCCAGCAGCTTGGCCGGGCTAGCGGGAACCGGGGAGCTGTTTTTT
NA	TRBD1	TRBV29-1	TRBJ1-2	CSADRGLSGYTF	TGCAGCGCGGACAGGGGGCTATCGGGCTACACCTTC
NA	TRBD2	TRBV10-3	TRBJ2-2	CAISGLAGAGELFF	TGTGCCATCAGTGGCCTAGCGGGGGCCGGGGAGCTGTTTTTT
NA	NA	TRBV6-5	TRBJ1-6	CASNTGSSYNSPLHF	TGTGCCAGCAATACAGGAAGTTCCTATAATTCACCCCTCCACTTT
NA	NA	TRBV7-2	TRBJ1-4	CASSTGTNEKLFF	TGTGCCAGCAGCACGGGGACTAATGAAAAACTGTTTTTT
NA	NA	TRBV5-1	TRBJ2-7	CASSFRTDPYEQYF	TGCGCCAGCAGCTTCAGGACAGATCCCTACGAGCAGTACTTC
NA	TRBD1	TRBV6-5	TRBJ2-1	CASDPGTAAYNEQFF	TGTGCCAGTGACCCTGGGACAGCAGCCTACAATGAGCAGTTCTTC
NA	TRBD2	TRBV7-7	TRBJ2-7	CASSLTSGRTYEQYF	TGTGCTAGCAGCTTAACTAGCGGGAGAACCTACGAGCAGTACTTC
NA	NA	TRBV10-3	TRBJ2-3	CAISNLASDATDTQYF	TGTGCCATCAGTAACTTAGCTAGTGACGCCACAGATACGCAGTATTTT